This is a list of T cell receptor beta chains from one sample in a study of blood T cell repertoires in COVID-19. Sequencing used immunoSEQ multiplex PCR; TCRdb keeps in-frame clones, though not all of them. Of 150,000 to 200,000 clones listed, 78% are singletons. Sequenced sample: peripheral blood. The receptors originated from a woman of 80 years or more with acute or convalescent COVID-19. Each CDR3 is given with its conserved first and last residue. A D gene is named only where the DNA matches it firmly. Size is omitted from some rows. Given values are once, few, many or a class for expanded clones.

V	J	size	D	DNA	CDR3
TRBV19	TRBJ2-7	NA	NA	TGTGCCAGTAGTACGACAGCGGGCGCCTACGAGCAGTACTTC	CASSTTAGAYEQYF
TRBV29-1	TRBJ2-2	NA	NA	TGCAGCGCCGGTGGTGGGGAGCTGTTTTTT	CSAGGGELFF
TRBV6-1	TRBJ1-5	NA	NA	TGTGCCAGCAGTGAATGGGGGAGGGGAGATCAGCCCCAGCATTTT	CASSEWGRGDQPQHF
TRBV13	TRBJ2-5	NA	TRBD2	TGTGCCAGCAGCTTACGCACTAGCGGGGGCCAAGAGACCCAGTACTTC	CASSLRTSGGQETQYF
TRBV30	TRBJ1-5	NA	TRBD1	TGTGCCTGGAGTGTACTAACAGGGGTACAGCCCCAGCATTTT	CAWSVLTGVQPQHF
TRBV28	TRBJ1-5	NA	NA	TGTGCCAGCAGGAAGGGGGGGAGCAATCAGCCCCAGCATTTT	CASRKGGSNQPQHF
TRBV4-1	TRBJ2-7	few	NA	TGCGCCAGCAGCCACCAAAGGCCTAGCCGAAGCACAGAGCAGTACTTC	CASSHQRPSRSTEQYF
TRBV18	TRBJ1-2	NA	TRBD1	TGTGCCAGCTCACCGTTACAGGGGAACTATGGCTACACCTTC	CASSPLQGNYGYTF
TRBV29-1	TRBJ1-4	NA	NA	TGCAGCGTTGGAGAACAGGACGCAACTAATGAAAAACTGTTTTTT	CSVGEQDATNEKLFF
TRBV27	TRBJ2-7	NA	TRBD2	TGTGCCAGCAGTTTAAATTCCGGCCTAGCGGGGAACTTGGGGCAGTACTTC	CASSLNSGLAGNLGQYF
TRBV18	TRBJ2-7	NA	NA	TGTGCCAGCTCACTACCACAGGGTTCCTACGAGCAGTACTTC	CASSLPQGSYEQYF
TRBV5-1	TRBJ2-5	few	TRBD1	TGCGCCAGCAGCTTGACCGGACAGGGGCAGGAGACCCAGTACTTC	CASSLTGQGQETQYF
TRBV7-9	TRBJ1-3	NA	TRBD1	TGTGCCAGCAGCTTAGGGGGACAGCAAGGAAACACCATATATTTT	CASSLGGQQGNTIYF
TRBV6-1	TRBJ2-5	NA	TRBD1	TGTGCCAGCAGTGAAGGGGGGACAGGGGGTAACCGGGAGACCCAGTACTTC	CASSEGGTGGNRETQYF
TRBV7-2	TRBJ1-5	NA	NA	TGTGCCAGCAGCTTAACACAGATTGGCAATCAGCCCCAGCATTTT	CASSLTQIGNQPQHF
TRBV5-1	TRBJ1-1	NA	NA	TGCGCCAGCAGCACCACAGACCAAACTGAAGCTTTCTTT	CASSTTDQTEAFF
TRBV28	TRBJ1-6	NA	TRBD1	TGTGCCAGCAGTGTGACAGGGCCCCAGGCCCTCCACTTT	CASSVTGPQALHF
TRBV15	TRBJ1-2	NA	TRBD1	TGTGCCACCAGCTCCAGGGAGACAGGGCAGGGCTACACCTTC	CATSSRETGQGYTF
TRBV5-1	TRBJ2-7	NA	TRBD1	TGCGCCAGCAGCCTTGTGACAGGGCCCTCCTACGAGCAGTACTTC	CASSLVTGPSYEQYF
TRBV12-3/TRBV12-4	TRBJ2-5	NA	NA	TGTGCCAGCAGTCGACTGGAGGGGGAGACCCAGTACTTC	CASSRLEGETQYF
TRBV29-1	TRBJ1-1	NA	TRBD1	TGCAGCGCAGTACCGGGACAGATGAACACTGAAGCTTTCTTT	CSAVPGQMNTEAFF
TRBV6-1	TRBJ2-3	NA	TRBD1	TGTGCCAGCAGTGTTGCCGGGACAGGGGTTGCAGATACGCAGTATTTT	CASSVAGTGVADTQYF
TRBV7-6	TRBJ2-7	few	NA	TGTGCCAGCAGCCCCCAGGGGGGTGGCGGTTGGGAGCAGTACTTC	CASSPQGGGGWEQYF
TRBV18	TRBJ2-7	NA	TRBD2	TGTGCCAGCTCCCTCACTAGCGGCTGGGGCTCCTACGAGCAGTACTTC	CASSLTSGWGSYEQYF
TRBV11-2	TRBJ2-7	NA	TRBD1	TGTGCCAGCACCGCTGGGTCGGACAGGCCCTCCTACGAGCAGTACTTC	CASTAGSDRPSYEQYF
TRBV5-1	TRBJ2-3	NA	TRBD2	TGCGCCAGCAGCTGGAGCGGGAGCCGGCCAGATACGCAGTATTTT	CASSWSGSRPDTQYF
TRBV25-1	TRBJ1-2	NA	NA	TGTGCCAGCAGTGATCCGTCGGACAGCCGCTATGGCTACACCTTC	CASSDPSDSRYGYTF
TRBV5-1	TRBJ2-1	NA	NA	TGCGCCAGCTTTGCGGACTCCTACAATGAGCAGTTCTTC	CASFADSYNEQFF
TRBV24-1	TRBJ2-1	NA	NA	TGTGCCACCAGTGAGTGGGGGGGGCAAAATGAGCAGTTCTTC	CATSEWGGQNEQFF
TRBV19	TRBJ2-3	NA	TRBD2	TGTGCCAGTAGTTCCCTGCGTATAGCGGGGAGCACAGATACGCAGTATTTT	CASSSLRIAGSTDTQYF
TRBV7-9	TRBJ1-3	NA	NA	TGTGCCAGCAGCTTACGCAGCTCTGGAAACACCATATATTTT	CASSLRSSGNTIYF
TRBV19	TRBJ1-1	NA	TRBD1	TGTGCCAGTATTCCGGACAGGTATGGCACTGAAGCTTTCTTT	CASIPDRYGTEAFF
TRBV14	TRBJ1-6	NA	TRBD1	TGTGCCAGCAGCCAAACAGGGGGCAAGGATTCACCCCTCCACTTT	CASSQTGGKDSPLHF
TRBV7-8	TRBJ1-6	NA	NA	TGTGCCAGCAGGGCGACAGGCTCACCCCTCCACTTT	CASRATGSPLHF
TRBV18	TRBJ1-3	NA	NA	TGTGCCAGCTCACCACCGACAGACAACCCTGGAAACACCATATATTTT	CASSPPTDNPGNTIYF
TRBV27	TRBJ1-5	few	TRBD1	TGTGCCAGCACCCTTCGAGGGGGCGCAGGGAATCAGCCCCAGCATTTT	CASTLRGGAGNQPQHF
TRBV14	TRBJ2-3	NA	NA	TGTGCCAGCAGCCAAGATGGGTCTGCAGGGGCCGATACGCAGTATTTT	CASSQDGSAGADTQYF
TRBV7-7	TRBJ2-2	NA	TRBD1	TGTGCTAGCAAACCTACAGGGGGCAACACCGGGGAGCTGTTTTTT	CASKPTGGNTGELFF
TRBV2	TRBJ1-2	many	TRBD1	TGTGCCAGATCGACAGGGGAGGCCTATGGCTACACCTTC	CARSTGEAYGYTF
TRBV29-1	TRBJ1-3	NA	NA	TGCAGCGTTGTTAAGGGGCCAGGAAACACCATATATTTT	CSVVKGPGNTIYF
TRBV24-1	TRBJ2-2	NA	TRBD1	TGTGCCACCAGTGATTCTGACAGGGGGTTGTTCACCGGGGAGCTGTTTTTT	CATSDSDRGLFTGELFF
TRBV2	TRBJ1-1	NA	TRBD1	TGTGCCAGCAGGGGGACAGGGGGGGCCACTGAAGCTTTCTTT	CASRGTGGATEAFF
TRBV7-9	TRBJ2-2	NA	NA	TGTGCCAGCGGAGGGGCGCTCACCGGGGAGCTGTTTTTT	CASGGALTGELFF
TRBV27	TRBJ2-1	NA	TRBD2	TGTGCCAGCAGTACCGGGACTAGCAGCTACAATGAGCAGTTCTTC	CASSTGTSSYNEQFF
TRBV6-5	TRBJ1-5	NA	NA	TGTGCCAGCAGGCAACCGGGAGATAGCAATCAGCCCCAGCATTTT	CASRQPGDSNQPQHF
TRBV5-5	TRBJ1-6	NA	TRBD1	TGTGCCAGCAGCCCGTCCCGGGACAGGGGGGGAGGGTCACCCCTCCACTTT	CASSPSRDRGGGSPLHF
TRBV3-1/TRBV3-2	TRBJ1-6	once	NA	TGTGCCAGCAGCCAAAGACAGGATTCACCCCTCCACTTT	CASSQRQDSPLHF
TRBV28	TRBJ1-1	NA	TRBD1	TGTGCCAGCGGGTCACAGGGGGCAGGGACTGAAGCTTTCTTT	CASGSQGAGTEAFF
TRBV7-2	TRBJ2-7	NA	NA	TGTGCCAGCAGCCCGTCGTACGAGCAGTACTTC	CASSPSYEQYF
TRBV23-1	TRBJ2-5	NA	NA	TGCGCCAGCAGTCAATCTGGCAGGGATTGGCGAGAGACCCAGTACTTC	CASSQSGRDWRETQYF
TRBV30	TRBJ2-5	once	TRBD1	TGTGCCTGTTCAGGGGGCGGAGAGACCCAGTACTTC	CACSGGGETQYF
TRBV27	TRBJ2-1	NA	TRBD1	TGTGCCAGCAGTTTTGGACAGGGGTTTGGGGAGCAGTTCTTC	CASSFGQGFGEQFF
TRBV11-2	TRBJ1-2	NA	NA	TGTGCCAGCAGCTTAGAAGGGGCGGCTAACTTTGGCTACACCTTC	CASSLEGAANFGYTF